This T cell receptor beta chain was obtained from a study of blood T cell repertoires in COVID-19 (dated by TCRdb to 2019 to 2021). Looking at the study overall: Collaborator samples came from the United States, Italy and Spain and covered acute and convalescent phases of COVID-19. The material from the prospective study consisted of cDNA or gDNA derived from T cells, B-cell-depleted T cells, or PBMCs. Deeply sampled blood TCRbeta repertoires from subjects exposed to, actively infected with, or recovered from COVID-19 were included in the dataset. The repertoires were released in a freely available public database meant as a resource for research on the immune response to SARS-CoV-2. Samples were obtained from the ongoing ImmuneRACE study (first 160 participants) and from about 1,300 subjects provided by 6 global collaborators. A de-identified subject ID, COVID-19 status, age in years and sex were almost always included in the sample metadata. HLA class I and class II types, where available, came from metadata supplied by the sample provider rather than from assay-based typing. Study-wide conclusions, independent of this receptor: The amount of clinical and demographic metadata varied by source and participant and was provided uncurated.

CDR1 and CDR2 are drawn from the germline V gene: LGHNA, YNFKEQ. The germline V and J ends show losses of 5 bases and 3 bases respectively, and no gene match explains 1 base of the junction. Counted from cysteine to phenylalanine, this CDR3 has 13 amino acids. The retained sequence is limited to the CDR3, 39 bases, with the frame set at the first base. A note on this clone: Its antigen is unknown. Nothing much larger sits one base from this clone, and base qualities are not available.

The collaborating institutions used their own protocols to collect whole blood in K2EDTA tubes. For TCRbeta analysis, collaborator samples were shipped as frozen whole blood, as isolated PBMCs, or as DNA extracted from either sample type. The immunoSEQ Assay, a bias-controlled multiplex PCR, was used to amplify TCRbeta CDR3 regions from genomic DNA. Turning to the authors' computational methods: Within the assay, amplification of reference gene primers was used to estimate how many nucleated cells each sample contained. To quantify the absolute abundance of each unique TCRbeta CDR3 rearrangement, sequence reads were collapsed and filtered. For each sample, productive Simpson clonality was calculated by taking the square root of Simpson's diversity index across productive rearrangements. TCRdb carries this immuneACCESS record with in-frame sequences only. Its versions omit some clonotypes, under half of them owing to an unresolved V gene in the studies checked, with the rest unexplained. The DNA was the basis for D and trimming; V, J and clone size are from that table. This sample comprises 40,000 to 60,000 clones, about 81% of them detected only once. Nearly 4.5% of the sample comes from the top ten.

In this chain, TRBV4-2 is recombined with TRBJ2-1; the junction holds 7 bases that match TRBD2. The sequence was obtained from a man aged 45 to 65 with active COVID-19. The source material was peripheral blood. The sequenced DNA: TGTGCCAGCAGCGGGGGGGGCTACAATGAGCAGTTCTTC. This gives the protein CASSGGGYNEQFF.